This TCR beta chain was retrieved from a study of control samples from healthy donors and cancer patients. The assay was immunoSEQ multiplex PCR, and TCRdb's table has in-frame clones only and misses some. The sample yields 85,000 to 95,000 clones, approximately 90% seen once. Trimming removed 0 bases from V and 0 bases from J, with 6 bases in between. From germline, CDR1 is SGDLS and CDR2 YYNGEE. The CDR3 loop spans 14 amino acids. Sequenced input: blood. V is TRBV9 and J is TRBJ1-1; D gene uncertain. The sequence derives from a woman aged 25 to 39 in good health. CDR3 amino acids: CASSVDSLNTEAFF. In nucleotides, the CDR3 is TGTGCCAGCAGCGTAGACAGTTTGAACACTGAAGCTTTCTTT.